This section outlines one TCR beta chain sequence together with its context. This clone's antigen is unknown. Per-base qualities were not stored, and no clone one base away is much larger. This entry belongs to a study of PD-L1 blockade in urothelial cancer (dated by TCRdb to the late 2010s). Concerning the study at large: Every patient began therapy in about 2014 and was given atezolizumab 1,200 mg intravenously every 3 weeks. Progression-free survival longer than 6 months counted as durable clinical benefit, and TCR features were additionally tested against both progression-free and overall survival. Pretreatment blood TCR-seq was available for 27 to 30 patients, at least one posttreatment blood collection was obtained for 24 patients, and tumor TCR-seq was available for 24 patients. Blood samples yielded a median of roughly 140,000 T cells and tens of thousands of unique TCRs, with median clonality 0.080. The study was an exploratory multi-omic analysis of somatic, immune and clinical correlates of response to PD-L1 blockade with atezolizumab in urothelial cancer. In the same patients, pretreatment tumors underwent whole exome sequencing and RNA sequencing in addition to TCR sequencing. Patients had an ECOG performance status of 0 or 1 and had received between 0 and 3 prior chemotherapy regimens. Blood samples were analyzed at 3 weeks after treatment start (second dose) and at 6 weeks after treatment start. Pretreatment tumor samples and matched peripheral blood, collected serially before and after atezolizumab treatment, underwent TCR sequencing. Durable clinical benefit was achieved by nine patients and was not achieved by 20 patients. About 85% of the roughly 29 patients were identified as males with urothelial cancer of bladder origin, and a prior smoking history was reported by 18 of 29 patients. General conclusions and limits of the study: Patients with durable benefit showed greater expansion of tumor-associated TCR clones in peripheral blood 3 weeks after starting treatment (n ≈ 20, p = 0.022). A pretreatment peripheral blood TCR clonality below the median was linked to improved progression-free and overall survival. Small sample size (n ≈ 30) and many exploratory analyses mean the results are intended to be hypothesis-generating.

Synthetic TCR analog templates were spiked into each PCR to estimate absolute template abundance from read counts. The immunoSEQ assay used bias-controlled V and J gene primers to amplify TCRbeta CDR3 regions from genomic DNA. Rearranged TCRbeta segments were sequenced at approximately 20X coverage. Regarding the original processing steps: Sequencing errors were corrected by clustering and CDR3s were annotated against IMGT to assign V, D and J genes. Out-of-frame and stop-codon sequences were excluded, and only productive TCRbeta rearrangements were used in downstream analyses. Clonality was computed as one minus Shannon entropy normalized by the log of the number of unique productive sequences. Fisher's exact test with Benjamini-Hochberg correction, at a threshold of adjusted p below 0.01, was used to find clones that differed between time points or between blood and tumor. TCRdb re-hosts the immuneACCESS table, in-frame sequences only. Its copies lack some clones; in the studies checked, an unresolved V gene accounts for under half of them, and the cause for the rest is not known. The V and J calls and clone size are taken from that table; D and trimming were inferred from the DNA. The sample yields approximately 47,000 clones; 82% were counted once. The ten largest clones take up roughly 1.8% of the sample.

Explained via the paper, the time point label denotes: pretreatment peripheral blood. A cohort of about 30 patients with locally advanced or metastatic urothelial carcinoma, treated at Memorial Sloan Kettering on a trial protocol, was included. Peripheral blood mononuclear cells were collected from each patient pretreatment and during treatment, giving between 1 and 8 total time points per patient. The Qiagen DNeasy Blood extraction kit was used to purify genomic DNA from total PBMCs and from tumor samples. PBMCs were collected pretreatment and during treatment and were isolated and stored as previously described. Relative to germline, V is 3 bases shorter and J is 4 bases shorter, with 14 bases between their ends. The CDR3 runs 15 amino acids, cysteine and phenylalanine included. The only DNA kept is the CDR3, 45 bases in frame from the first base. CDR1 is given as KGHSH and CDR2 as LQKENI, both from the germline V gene.

The clonotype comes from a man between 45 and 60 years old with urothelial cancer. The source was PBMCs, collected around atezolizumab (anti-PD-L1) treatment. The rearrangement combines TRBV18 with TRBJ2-3, with a tentative D gene TRBD2 over 5 matching bases. The CDR3 reads as follows: CASSPAASWADTQYF. The sequenced DNA is TGTGCCAGCTCACCTGCCGCTAGCTGGGCAGATACGCAGTATTTT. With the portions outside the CDR3 filled from the reference TRBV18 and TRBJ2-3 genes, the complete variable region becomes NAGVMQNPRHLVRRRGQEARLRCSPMKGHSHVYWYRQLPEEGLKFMVYLQKENIIDESGMPKERFSAEFPKEGPSILRIQQVVRGDSAAYFCASSPAASWADTQYFGPGTRLTVL.